Below are 25 T cell receptor beta chains sequenced from a single sample in a study of T-cell memory formation after mild COVID-19. TCRdb analysed the 5' RACE reads with MiXCR anew, one entry per CDR3 protein. The sample holds 250,000 to 300,000 distinct CDR3 sequences; around 15% are singletons and the top ten take around a fifth. The material sequenced was PBMCs or a T cell subset sorted from them (not recorded which). These receptors were taken from a man younger than 35 who had mild COVID-19 (a few samples of this study predate the infection). Cell type and time point are not known.

There are a few counts of this clonotype. CDR3 region: CAISGTHKETQYF. CDR3 nucleotides: TGTGCCATTTCCGGGACCCACAAAGAGACCCAGTACTTC. The J gene is TRBJ2-5, the V gene TRBV12-3 or TRBV12-4, with D perhaps TRBD1 or TRBD2 (5 bases each). The CDR3 totals 13 residues. Trimming stripped 10 bases from V and 3 bases from J, with 15 bases between.

A few counts support this clonotype. The gene calls are TRBV2 and TRBJ2-7; TRBD2 matches at 14 bases. The CDR3 is made up of 14 amino acids. Germline CDR1 is SNHLY and CDR2 is FYNNEI. V was pared by 9 bases and J by 4 bases, with 5 bases of the junction left unmatched. CDR3 protein: CASTGTSGGYEQYF. CDR3 sequence (DNA): TGTGCCAGTACCGGGACTAGCGGGGGATACGAGCAGTACTTC.

This sequence joins TRBV7-9 and TRBJ1-2, with no clear D. Germline V gene sequence: CDR1 SEHNR, CDR2 FQNEAQ (reference sequence). The CDR3 totals 15 residues. Trimming took 4 bases from V and 5 from J, leaving 17 bases between them. CDR3 protein: CASSSLTDIPYGYTF. The CDR3 coding sequence is TGTGCCAGCAGCTCCCTCACAGATATTCCTTATGGCTACACCTTC.

The chain carries TRBV3-2 and TRBJ2-3; TRBD2, the table's D call, was not compared with the DNA. TRBV3-2 is reported as a pseudogene. CDR3 size: 17 residues. DNA for the CDR3: TGTGCCAGCAGCCAAGAAATTAGCGGGGGCTCGGTGCATACGCAGTATTTT. This encodes CASSQEISGGSVHTQYF.

J is TRBJ2-2 and V is TRBV4-2, with D possibly matching TRBD1 (6 bases). V gave up 1 base and J gave up 0 bases, with 15 bases separating them. The V gene's germline CDR1 is LGHNA and CDR2 YNFKEQ. The CDR3 is 18 residues long. CDR3 in amino acids: CASSQGYGTTANTGELFF. In DNA, the CDR3 is TGTGCCAGCAGCCAAGGTTACGGGACAACAGCGAACACCGGGGAGCTGTTTTTT.

The genes are TRBV3-1 and TRBJ2-3; 10 bases align to TRBD1. Looked up from germline, CDR1 is LGHDT and CDR2 is YNNKEL (reference sequence). Trimming at V came to 4 bases and at J to 4 bases, leaving 11 bases not matched to a gene. This CDR3 region has 17 residues. CDR3 amino acids: CASSLGQGVGDADTQYF. In DNA, the CDR3 is TGTGCCAGCAGCCTAGGACAGGGGGTAGGTGACGCAGATACGCAGTATTTT.

This sequence joins TRBV6-2 or TRBV6-3 and TRBJ2-3, with a tentative D call TRBD2 (5 bases). Looked up from germline, CDR1 is MNHEY and CDR2 is SVGEGT. The V gene lost 5 bases and the J gene lost 6 bases, with 12 bases spanning the gap. This CDR3 comprises 13 residues. CDR3 in amino acids: CASSIALADTQYF. For the CDR3, the DNA is TGTGCCAGCAGTATTGCTTTAGCGGATACGCAGTATTTT.

V and J are TRBV12-3 or TRBV12-4 and TRBJ2-7; the D gene is possibly TRBD1 (5 bases). Between the trimmed V and J ends, which lost 4 bases and 3 bases, there was a span of 10 bases. The CDR3 has 13 amino acids. This CDR3 is CASSWGSFYEQYF. CDR3 in DNA: TGTGCCAGCAGTTGGGGCAGCTTCTACGAGCAGTACTTC.

V and J are TRBV6-2 or TRBV6-3 and TRBJ2-7; no clear D. Per germline, CDR1 MNHEY and CDR2 SVGEGT. The CDR3 is 12 amino acids. Trimming removed 2 bases at V and 4 bases at J, with 6 bases between. DNA of the CDR3: TGTGCCAGCAGTTACGATGTTTACGAGCAGTACGTC. Amino acid sequence: CASSYDVYEQYV.

This clonotype turned up a few times. The V and J genes are TRBV7-2 and TRBJ1-1; TRBD1 might be the D (6 bases). This CDR3 spans 14 amino acids. The germline V gene has CDR1 SGHTA and CDR2 FQGNSA. V was trimmed by 5 bases and J by 4 bases, leaving 14 bases between them. In DNA form, the CDR3 reads TGTGCCAGCAGCCCGGAGACAGGATTCACTGAAGCTTTCTTT. This gives the protein CASSPETGFTEAFF.

Only a few counts were recorded for this clonotype. The chain couples TRBV18 to TRBJ1-4; perhaps TRBD1 as D (5 bases). The germline V and J ends were trimmed by 3 bases and 8 bases, with 16 bases remaining between them. This CDR3 comprises 15 residues. Germline V gene lookup returns CDR1 KGHSH and CDR2 LQKENI. DNA of the CDR3: TGTGCCAGCTCACCGGGCGGAGGGGCAGGAGAAAAACTGTTTTTT. It translates to CASSPGGGAGEKLFF.

This chain connects TRBV12-3 or TRBV12-4 to TRBJ2-3; a possible D gene is TRBD2 (7 bases). CDR3 length: 15 residues. V lost 7 bases and J lost 7, with 21 bases in between. The CDR3: CASIPGAGAGYTQYF. Here the CDR3 DNA reads TGTGCCAGCATCCCGGGGGCGGGGGCCGGGTATACGCAGTATTTT.

This sequence joins TRBV7-2 and TRBJ1-1, with 10 bases fitting TRBD1. V gave up 5 bases and J gave up 2 bases; unmatched junction bases: 5. CDR1 SGHTA and CDR2 FQGNSA come from the germline V gene. The CDR3 contains 15 residues. CDR3 nucleotides: TGTGCCAGCAGCCCCGACAGGGGGCGCAACACTGAAGCTTTCTTT. Residues: CASSPDRGRNTEAFF.

The gene calls are TRBV30 and TRBJ1-6; no clear D gene. Germline V lookup: CDR1 GTSNPN, CDR2 SVGIG (reference sequence). The CDR3 is made up of 13 amino acids. Trimming shortened V by 2 bases and J by 10 bases, and 12 bases separated the two germline ends. The CDR3 sequence: CAWSTAPRSPLHF. The CDR3 coding sequence is TGTGCCTGGAGTACAGCTCCTAGGTCACCCCTCCACTTT.

In its sample, this clonotype was seen a few times. The CDR3 is CSARVDADSPLHF. DNA of the CDR3: TGCAGTGCTAGAGTCGATGCCGATTCACCCCTCCACTTT. This rearrangement joins TRBV20-1 to TRBJ1-6; D is undetermined. Looked up from germline, CDR1 is DFQATT and CDR2 is SNEGSKA (reference sequence). This CDR3 contains 13 residues. V dropped 1 base and J dropped 8 bases, with 9 bases sitting between them.

V is TRBV11-2 and J is TRBJ2-1; no clear D gene. The CDR3 length is 14 residues. Trimming stripped 0 bases from V and 12 bases from J, with 15 bases between. Germline V gene data show CDR1 as SGHAT and CDR2 as FQNNGV. In DNA, the CDR3 is TGTGCCAGCAGCTTAGAGGGCGGACCCCACGGGCAGTTCTTC. It yields the protein CASSLEGGPHGQFF. Filled out from reference TRBV11-2 and TRBJ2-1, the complete variable domain reads EAGVAQSPRYKIIEKRQSVAFWCNPISGHATLYWYQQILGQGPKLLIQFQNNGVVDDSQLPKDRFSAERLKGVDSTLKIQPAKLEDSAVYLCASSLEGGPHGQFFGPGTRLTVL.

The CDR3 region has the DNA TGTGCCAGCAGTCAATTCAAGTTGACTAGCGGGAGCACAGATACGCAGTATTTT. Translating it yields CASSQFKLTSGSTDTQYF. This chain joins TRBV12-3 or TRBV12-4 and TRBJ2-3, with 10 bases identical to TRBD2. Losses at the gene ends were 5 bases for V and 0 bases for J; bases not matched to a gene: 11. This CDR3 is 18 amino acids long.

The genes are TRBV2 and TRBJ1-1, with D tentatively TRBD1 (5 bases). The V end lost 6 bases, the J end lost 1 base, and 9 bases lay between the germline ends. The CDR3 length is 13 residues. Germline V gene lookup returns CDR1 SNHLY and CDR2 FYNNEI. The CDR3 reads CASRGQSNTEAFF. The CDR3 DNA follows: TGTGCCAGCAGGGGGCAGTCGAACACTGAAGCTTTCTTT. Full variable domain (missing parts from reference TRBV2 and TRBJ1-1): EPEVTQTPSHQVTQMGQEVILRCVPISNHLYFYWYRQILGQKVEFLVSFYNNEISEKSEIFDDQFSVERPDGSNFTLKIRSTKLEDSAMYFCASRGQSNTEAFFGQGTRLTVV.

In its sample, this clonotype was seen a few times. This chain joins TRBV9 and TRBJ1-2; TRBD1 matches at 8 bases. The CDR3 has 16 amino acids. Losses at the gene ends were 2 bases for V and 4 bases for J; bases not matched to a gene: 10. CDR1 is SGDLS and CDR2 is YYNGEE in the germline V gene. This CDR3 reads CASSVRDRNSLYGYTF. As DNA, the CDR3 is TGTGCCAGCAGCGTCCGGGACAGGAATTCCCTCTATGGCTACACCTTC.

V is TRBV6-5 and J is TRBJ2-7; TRBD1 might be the D (6 bases). Per germline, CDR1 MNHEY and CDR2 SVGAGI. Trimming took off 9 bases at V and 0 bases at J, with 12 bases between the two ends. CDR3 length equals 13 residues. The CDR3 bases are TGTGCCAGGATGTTACAGGGCTCCTACGAGCAGTACGTC. It encodes CARMLQGSYEQYV.

The rearrangement uses TRBV7-9 and TRBJ1-1; 7 bases are a match to TRBD1. Germline-derived CDR1 and CDR2 are SEHNR and FQNEAQ (reference sequence). V shed 7 bases, J shed 1 base, and the junction held 9 bases outside the gene matches. This CDR3 contains 15 residues. CDR3 nucleotide sequence: TGTGCCAGCATCCGGGACAGCATTCCGAACACTGAAGCTTTCTTT. This gives the protein CASIRDSIPNTEAFF.

This clonotype was observed a single time. The chain links TRBV4-2 to TRBJ2-5; 7 bases match TRBD2. With 5 bases clipped from V and 5 bases from J, the junction kept 5 bases outside the gene matches. The CDR3 is 13 amino acids. Germline CDR1 and CDR2: LGHNA and YNFKEQ. The CDR3, as DNA: TGTGCCAGCAGCATTGGACTAGAGGAGACCCAGTACTTC. Amino acid sequence: CASSIGLEETQYF.

The gene calls are TRBV9 and TRBJ2-3; the match to TRBD1 covers 7 bases. The length of the CDR3 is 15 residues. Germline V lookup: CDR1 SGDLS, CDR2 YYNGEE. The V segment lost 0 bases and the J segment 5 bases; nucleotides outside the gene matches: 6. Written as DNA, the CDR3 is TGTGCCAGCAGCGTAGGAGAGGGGGCGCGAGATACGCAGTATTTT. This translates into CASSVGEGARDTQYF.

This clonotype was seen only a few times. The chain couples TRBV7-3 to TRBJ1-2, with 9 bases fitting TRBD1. This CDR3 has 13 amino acids. CDR1 is SGHTA and CDR2 is FQGTGA in the germline V gene. V shed 5 bases and J 5 bases; nucleotides not matched to a gene: 3. The CDR3 loop reads CASSLDRGYGYTF. The CDR3 coding sequence is TGTGCCAGCAGCCTAGACAGGGGGTATGGCTACACCTTC. Filled out from reference TRBV7-3 and TRBJ1-2, the complete variable domain reads GAGVSQTPSNKVTEKGKYVELRCDPISGHTALYWYRQSLGQGPEFLIYFQGTGAADDSGLPNDRFFAVRPEGSVSTLKIQRTERGDSAVYLCASSLDRGYGYTFGSGTRLTVV.

This clonotype has a count of ten or more. The rearrangement joins TRBV9 to TRBJ2-3; 8 bases are a match to TRBD1. The J segment lost 3 bases and the V segment lost 3 bases, leaving 15 bases of the junction unmatched. Germline V gene sequence: CDR1 SGDLS, CDR2 YYNGEE. The CDR3 covers 18 residues. The CDR3 DNA follows: TGTGCCAGCAGCGCAGGTCTCCTCGGCAGGGGGCAAACAGATACGCAGTATTTT. The encoded protein is CASSAGLLGRGQTDTQYF.